These T cell receptor beta chains were read from a single sample in a study of graft-versus-host responses after intestinal transplantation. Profiling relied on immunoSEQ multiplex PCR, and the TCRdb table lists in-frame clones only, not all of them. The repertoire includes about 99,000 clones, roughly 90% of them detected once, and around 0.96% sits in the top ten. These receptors have no known antigen. Sequences were derived from unstimulated CD4+ T cells sorted from spleen or lymph node cells, sampled before intestinal transplant. The receptor source for this set is a human donor who received an intestinal transplant. The CDR3 runs from the conserved cysteine through the conserved F or W. A D gene is named only where the DNA matches it firmly. The size of a clone is reported for some rows only, either as once, few or many, or as a class for expanded clones.

V: TRBV5-1; J: TRBJ1-6; D: .; size: .; CDR3: CASSLTGRSSYNSPLHF; DNA: TGCGCCAGCAGCTTGACCGGCAGGAGCTCCTATAATTCACCCCTCCACTTT
V: TRBV12-5; J: TRBJ2-1; D: TRBD2; size: .; CDR3: CASGWGGSSYNEQFF; DNA: TGTGCTAGTGGTTGGGGCGGGAGCTCCTACAATGAGCAGTTCTTC
V: TRBV18; J: TRBJ1-1; D: TRBD1; size: once; CDR3: CASSKDRAEAFF; DNA: TGTGCCAGCTCAAAAGACAGGGCTGAAGCTTTCTTT
V: TRBV5-4; J: TRBJ2-2; D: .; size: once; CDR3: CASSTREAPNTGELFF; DNA: TGTGCCAGCAGCACGCGGGAAGCCCCGAACACCGGGGAGCTGTTTTTT
V: TRBV7-9; J: TRBJ2-7; D: .; size: .; CDR3: CASSSKGGRWGSYEQYF; DNA: TGTGCCAGCAGCTCGAAAGGAGGGCGATGGGGGTCCTACGAGCAGTACTTC
V: TRBV6-5; J: TRBJ2-7; D: .; size: .; CDR3: CASRRGIWYEQCF; DNA: TGTGCCAGCCGGAGGGGTATCTGGTACGAGCAGTGCTTC
V: TRBV7-9; J: TRBJ2-7; D: .; size: .; CDR3: CASSLYGSYEQYF; DNA: TGTGCCAGCAGCTTGTACGGGTCCTACGAGCAGTACTTC
V: TRBV11-2; J: TRBJ2-1; D: .; size: .; CDR3: CASSLRDPRGGEQFF; DNA: TGTGCCAGCAGCTTAAGGGACCCCCGTGGGGGTGAGCAGTTCTTC
V: TRBV19; J: TRBJ1-3; D: .; size: .; CDR3: CASKNGQSSGNTIYF; DNA: TGTGCCAGTAAAAACGGACAGAGCTCTGGAAACACCATATATTTT
V: TRBV14; J: TRBJ2-1; D: TRBD2; size: .; CDR3: CASSHRLLAGAGNEQFF; DNA: TGTGCCAGCAGCCATCGCCTACTAGCGGGAGCTGGGAATGAGCAGTTCTTC
V: TRBV6-1; J: TRBJ2-2; D: .; size: .; CDR3: CASSDRAVTGELFF; DNA: TGTGCCAGCAGTGATAGGGCCGTCACCGGGGAGCTGTTTTTT
V: TRBV7-6; J: TRBJ2-1; D: TRBD2; size: .; CDR3: CASSPAGLVGEQFF; DNA: TGTGCCAGCAGCCCCGCCGGACTAGTGGGTGAGCAGTTCTTC
V: TRBV9; J: TRBJ1-1; D: .; size: .; CDR3: CASSVGEGPVNTEAFF; DNA: TGTGCCAGCAGCGTAGGTGAGGGCCCGGTGAACACTGAAGCTTTCTTT
V: TRBV5-1; J: TRBJ2-3; D: .; size: .; CDR3: CASSLAGKGTDTQYF; DNA: TGCGCCAGCAGCTTGGCCGGGAAAGGCACAGATACGCAGTATTTT
V: TRBV7-7; J: TRBJ2-2; D: .; size: .; CDR3: CASSPTTNTGELFF; DNA: TGTGCCAGCAGCCCGACCACTAACACCGGGGAGCTGTTTTTT
V: TRBV30; J: TRBJ2-7; D: .; size: .; CDR3: CAWSVTYEQYF; DNA: TGTGCCTGGAGTGTAACCTACGAGCAGTACTTC
V: TRBV28; J: TRBJ2-3; D: TRBD2; size: .; CDR3: CASSLPSGSTDTQYF; DNA: TGTGCCAGCAGTTTACCTAGCGGGAGCACAGATACGCAGTATTTT
V: TRBV20-1; J: TRBJ1-1; D: .; size: .; CDR3: CSPRVNTEAFF; DNA: TGCAGTCCACGGGTGAACACTGAAGCTTTCTTT
V: TRBV6-9; J: TRBJ1-4; D: TRBD1; size: once; CDR3: CASSDRAKNTNEKLFF; DNA: TGTGCCAGCAGCGACAGGGCGAAGAATACTAATGAAAAACTGTTTTTT
V: TRBV30; J: TRBJ2-3; D: .; size: .; CDR3: CAWSVSADTQYF; DNA: TGTGCCTGGAGTGTTTCGGCAGATACGCAGTATTTT
V: TRBV14; J: TRBJ2-1; D: .; size: .; CDR3: CASSPRGPSYNEQFF; DNA: TGTGCCAGCAGCCCACGGGGGCCTAGCTACAATGAGCAGTTCTTC
V: TRBV5-4; J: TRBJ1-1; D: .; size: .; CDR3: CASSLRRENTEAFF; DNA: TGTGCCAGCAGCTTGAGACGGGAAAACACTGAAGCTTTCTTT
V: TRBV27; J: TRBJ1-3; D: TRBD1; size: .; CDR3: CASRGQGANSGNTIYF; DNA: TGTGCCAGCAGAGGGCAGGGGGCAAACTCTGGAAACACCATATATTTT
V: TRBV28; J: TRBJ2-5; D: TRBD1; size: .; CDR3: CASSLYGQGKWETQYF; DNA: TGTGCCAGCAGTTTATATGGACAGGGGAAATGGGAGACCCAGTACTTC
V: TRBV12-5; J: TRBJ1-2; D: .; size: few; CDR3: CALRRGRGIGYTF; DNA: TGTGCCCTACGTCGGGGGCGCGGGATTGGCTACACCTTC
V: TRBV11-3; J: TRBJ2-1; D: TRBD2; size: .; CDR3: CTSSGNPGDEQFF; DNA: TGTACCAGCAGCGGGAATCCCGGCGATGAGCAGTTCTTC
V: TRBV7-9; J: TRBJ1-6; D: .; size: .; CDR3: CASSLGRVLDSPLHF; DNA: TGTGCCAGCAGCTTAGGGCGGGTCTTAGATTCACCCCTCCACTTT
V: TRBV27; J: TRBJ2-7; D: TRBD2; size: .; CDR3: CASSLSGRGSYEQYF; DNA: TGTGCCAGCAGTTTATCGGGGAGGGGAAGCTACGAGCAGTACTTC
V: TRBV5-4; J: TRBJ1-4; D: .; size: .; CDR3: CASSLGAGGTEKLFF; DNA: TGTGCCAGCAGCTTGGGCGCTGGGGGCACTGAAAAACTGTTTTTT
V: TRBV10-2; J: TRBJ1-2; D: TRBD1; size: .; CDR3: CASTNPGTANYGYTF; DNA: TGCGCCAGCACCAATCCCGGGACAGCAAACTATGGCTACACCTTC
V: TRBV6-6; J: TRBJ1-2; D: TRBD1; size: .; CDR3: CASSTYRGGYTF; DNA: TGTGCCAGCAGTACATACAGGGGCGGCTACACCTTC
V: TRBV7-6; J: TRBJ2-1; D: TRBD1; size: .; CDR3: CASSLGQGNYNEQFF; DNA: TGTGCCAGCAGCTTAGGACAGGGGAACTACAATGAGCAGTTCTTC
V: TRBV29-1; J: TRBJ1-5; D: .; size: .; CDR3: CREGTLNQPQHF; DNA: TGCAGGGAGGGCACACTAAATCAGCCCCAGCATTTT
V: TRBV10-3; J: TRBJ2-1; D: .; size: .; CDR3: CAISESSASRDEQFF; DNA: TGTGCCATCAGTGAGTCGTCCGCTAGCAGGGATGAGCAGTTCTTC
V: TRBV7-6; J: TRBJ2-1; D: .; size: .; CDR3: CASSPQPNNEQFF; DNA: TGTGCCAGCAGCCCCCAACCAAACAATGAGCAGTTCTTC
V: TRBV7-9; J: TRBJ1-2; D: .; size: .; CDR3: CASSLWGAQRGYGYTF; DNA: TGTGCCAGCAGCTTGTGGGGGGCCCAGCGCGGTTATGGCTACACCTTC
V: TRBV6-1; J: TRBJ2-1; D: TRBD2; size: .; CDR3: CASSATSGRATYNEQFF; DNA: TGTGCCAGCAGTGCGACTAGCGGGAGGGCCACGTACAATGAGCAGTTCTTC
V: TRBV6-4; J: TRBJ2-5; D: .; size: .; CDR3: CASSEPGRLGETQYF; DNA: TGTGCCAGCAGTGAACCAGGGAGGCTAGGGGAGACCCAGTACTTC
V: TRBV29-1; J: TRBJ2-3; D: .; size: few; CDR3: CSVGDSTDTQYF; DNA: TGCAGCGTCGGGGACAGCACAGATACGCAGTATTTT
V: TRBV13; J: TRBJ2-7; D: TRBD2; size: .; CDR3: CASSLFRTSLAYEQYF; DNA: TGTGCCAGCAGCTTATTCCGGACTAGTCTGGCGTACGAGCAGTACTTC
V: TRBV30; J: TRBJ1-2; D: TRBD1; size: .; CDR3: CAWSVFPRTGDGYTF; DNA: TGTGCCTGGAGTGTATTCCCACGGACAGGGGATGGCTACACCTTC
V: TRBV4-1; J: TRBJ2-7; D: TRBD2; size: once; CDR3: CASSQPGTGGDEQYF; DNA: TGCGCCAGCAGCCAACCCGGAACCGGGGGGGACGAGCAGTACTTC
V: TRBV5-4; J: TRBJ2-2; D: .; size: few; CDR3: CASSLRVETGELFF; DNA: TGTGCCAGCAGCTTGAGGGTGGAGACCGGGGAGCTGTTTTTT
V: TRBV6-1; J: TRBJ2-7; D: TRBD1; size: .; CDR3: CASKTGTGGTYEQYF; DNA: TGTGCCAGCAAGACCGGGACAGGGGGTACCTACGAGCAGTACTTC